This T cell receptor (beta chain) is drawn from a study of blood T cell repertoires in COVID-19 (TCRdb year 2020). With regard to the full study: Samples covering the acute and convalescent phases of COVID-19 were provided by collaborators in the United States, Italy and Spain. The material from the prospective study consisted of cDNA or gDNA derived from T cells, B-cell-depleted T cells, or PBMCs. The dataset comprised deeply sampled blood TCRbeta repertoires from subjects exposed to, actively infected with, or recovered from COVID-19. The repertoires were released in a freely available public database intended as a resource for research on the immune response to SARS-CoV-2. The samples were drawn from two sources: the first 160 participants of the ongoing ImmuneRACE study, and about 1,300 subjects contributed by 6 global collaborators. Sample metadata almost always included a de-identified subject ID, COVID-19 status, age in years and sex. Where available, HLA class I and class II types were obtained from metadata supplied by the sample provider rather than from assay-based typing. Beyond this particular receptor, the publication reports: The quantity of clinical and demographic metadata differed by source and by participant and was supplied without curation.

Collaborating institutions collected whole blood in K2EDTA tubes following their own protocols. Collaborator samples were shipped for TCRbeta analysis as frozen whole blood, isolated PBMCs, or DNA extracted from either sample type. Details on this clone: Its antigen target is currently unknown. Base qualities were left out, and no much larger clone turns up one base away.

TCRbeta CDR3 regions were amplified from genomic DNA by means of the immunoSEQ Assay, a bias-controlled multiplex PCR. In the paper's pipeline: The number of nucleated cells in each sample was estimated from the amplification of reference gene primers within the assay. To quantify the absolute abundance of each unique TCRbeta CDR3 rearrangement, sequence reads were collapsed and filtered. Productive Simpson clonality was computed per sample as the square root of Simpson's diversity index over productive rearrangements. This immuneACCESS table, as held by TCRdb, lists in-frame sequences with V and J called but not all clones. Of the missing ones, under half trace to an unresolved V gene in checked studies; the others have no known cause. D and trimming come from the DNA, and the V and J calls and clone size come from that table. The table for this sample lists 85,000 to 110,000 clones; nearly 90% of them were counted only once. The ten largest clones add up to approximately 3% of the sample.

The TCR originated in a man aged 45-60 years in a cohort sampled during active COVID-19. Sample: peripheral blood.

The DNA sequence is TGTGCCAGCAGCGCAGGACAGGGGGAGGTGAACACTGAAGCTTTCTTT. This gives the protein CASSAGQGEVNTEAFF. This chain is built from TRBV5-4 and TRBJ1-1, and TRBD1 matches 10 of the central bases. The CDR3 covers 16 residues, taking in both the cysteine and the phenylalanine. Just the 48-base CDR3 DNA is kept, in frame starting at base 1. CDR1 and CDR2, per the germline V gene (reference sequence), are SGHNT and YYREEE. Trimming accounts for 4 bases at V and 0 bases at J, while the number of junction bases matched to no gene is 6. With the rest looked up from the reference TRBV5-4 and TRBJ1-1 genes rather than sequenced, the full variable domain is ETGVTQSPTHLIKTRGQQVTLRCSSQSGHNTVSWYQQALGQGPQFIFQYYREEENGRGNFPPRFSGLQFPNYSSELNVNALELDDSALYLCASSAGQGEVNTEAFFGQGTRLTVV.